Below are 7 T cell receptor beta chains sequenced from a single sample in a study of blood T cells in healthy people across ages. Combining a sample-barcoded 5' primer with a J-beta primer mix, a second PCR ran for roughly 7 to 12 cycles. TCRdb itself ran the 5' RACE reads through MiXCR, one entry per CDR3 protein. The sample shows 910,000 or so distinct CDR3 sequences, roughly 50% of them seen only once. The sample comprised blood. The receptors were sampled from a woman in her sixties in good health.

The V and J genes are TRBV25-1 and TRBJ2-5; the D is unclear. Germline loops: CDR1 MGHDK, CDR2 SYGVNS. This CDR3 comprises 16 residues. V was shortened by 7 bases and J by 3 bases, with 21 bases between the two germline ends. The CDR3 sequence is CASTALTFSKKETQYF. Here the CDR3 DNA reads TGTGCCAGCACAGCGCTAACGTTTTCCAAGAAAGAGACCCAGTACTTC.

This clonotype has only a few counts. The chain recombines TRBV29-1 with TRBJ2-1; D might be TRBD2 (5 bases). Germline V gene lookup returns CDR1 SQVTM and CDR2 ANQGSEA. CDR3 length: 12 amino acids. Trimming left V 2 bases short and J 10 bases short, with 12 bases between. CDR3 coding DNA: TGCAGCGTTGAATCACCAAGGGAGGAGCAGTTCTTC. Its protein is CSVESPREEQFF.

The V call is TRBV29-1, the J call TRBJ2-7, with 7 bases fitting TRBD1. J lost 6 bases, V lost 7 bases, and 9 bases had no gene match. The CDR3 is 12 residues long. Germline-derived CDR1 and CDR2 are SQVTM and ANQGSEA. CDR3: CSAVTGFSEQYF. The CDR3 DNA is TGCAGCGCCGTGACAGGGTTCTCCGAGCAGTACTTC.

This clonotype was detected a few times. This chain joins TRBV4-1 and TRBJ2-1, with TRBD2 matching over 7 bases. With V trimmed by 2 bases and J by 4 bases, 5 bases remained unmatched. Germline-derived CDR1 and CDR2 are MGHRA and YSYEKL. The CDR3 is made up of 15 amino acids. CDR3 in amino acids: CASSQSAGEYNEQFF. As DNA, the CDR3 is TGCGCCAGCAGCCAATCGGCGGGAGAGTACAATGAGCAGTTCTTC.

V and J are TRBV6-6 and TRBJ2-1; no reliable D call. V lost 1 base and J lost 9, with 4 bases in between. Germline CDR1 reads MNHNY; CDR2 reads SVGAGI (reference sequence). This CDR3 is built from 11 residues. In nucleotides, the CDR3 is TGTGCCAGCAGTTACTATGCTGAGCAGTTCTTC. It encodes CASSYYAEQFF.

The CDR3 DNA reads TGCGCCAGCAGCCAGATCAGGGGTAGCACAGATACGCAGTATTTT. Its translation is CASSQIRGSTDTQYF. The chain is built from TRBV4-1 and TRBJ2-3; D might be TRBD1 (6 bases). The CDR3 covers 15 residues. Germline-derived CDR1 and CDR2 are MGHRA and YSYEKL. V dropped 3 bases and J dropped 0 bases, with 10 bases sitting between them.

This clonotype was detected many times. The chain uses TRBV7-2 and TRBJ2-4; 8 nucleotides align to TRBD2. V lost 6 bases to trimming and J lost 5 bases; unmatched junction nucleotides: 9. This CDR3 comprises 15 residues. The germline CDR1 and CDR2 sequences are SGHTA and FQGNSA. CDR3 amino acids: CASSYSSGLENIQYF. The CDR3, as DNA: TGTGCCAGCAGTTACTCATCGGGACTAGAAAACATTCAGTACTTC.